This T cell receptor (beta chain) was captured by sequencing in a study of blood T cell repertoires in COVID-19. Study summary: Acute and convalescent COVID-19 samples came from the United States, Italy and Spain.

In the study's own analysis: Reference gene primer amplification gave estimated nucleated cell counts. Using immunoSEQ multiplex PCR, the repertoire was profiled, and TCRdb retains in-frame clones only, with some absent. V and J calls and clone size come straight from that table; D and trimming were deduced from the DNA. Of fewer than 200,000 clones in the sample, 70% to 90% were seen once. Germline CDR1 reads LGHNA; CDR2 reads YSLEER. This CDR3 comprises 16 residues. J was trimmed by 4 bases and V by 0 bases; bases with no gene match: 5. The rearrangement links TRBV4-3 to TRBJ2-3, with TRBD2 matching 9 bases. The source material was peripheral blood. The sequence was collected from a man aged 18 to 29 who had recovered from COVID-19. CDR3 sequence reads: CASSQDRGLAPDTQYF. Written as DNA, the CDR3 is TGCGCCAGCAGCCAAGATAGGGGACTAGCACCAGATACGCAGTATTTT.